This record looks at one T cell receptor (beta chain) sequence and its context. The sample comes from a study of cytomegalovirus exposure and HLA in healthy donors. Both 60 Vbeta primers and 13 Jbeta primers went into the PCR. As handled by the study authors: The authors later counted approximately 80 million unique TCR beta chains, 9.5 million to 13 million of them shared. Clones were read by immunoSEQ multiplex PCR, and TCRdb kept only the in-frame ones, dropping some. Clone size and the V and J calls come from that table; the DNA yielded D and trimming. Of roughly 150,000 clones in the sample, around 81% were seen once. CDR1 is MGHRA, CDR2 YSYEKL, per germline. The CDR3 is 15 amino acids. V lost 1 base to trimming and J lost 1 base; unmatched junction nucleotides: 2.

The sequence was collected from a woman between 35 and 50 years old in good health and CMV-seronegative. The chain joins TRBV4-1 to TRBJ2-5, with TRBD1 identical over 8 bases. The source material was PBMCs. This CDR3 is CASSQAGTGQETQYF. CDR3 in DNA: TGCGCCAGCAGCCAAGCAGGGACAGGCCAAGAGACCCAGTACTTC.